Detailed here is one T cell receptor beta chain. Its antigen is undetermined. Using a J-beta primer mix together with a sample-barcoded 5' primer, a second PCR was run for 7 to 11 cycles. Each of the cDNA molecules was tagged by a template-switch adaptor with 12 random nucleotides. TCRdb re-analysed the 5' RACE reads in MiXCR, keeping a single row per CDR3 protein. The repertoire includes hundreds of thousands of distinct CDR3 sequences, about 53% of them detected once, and about two fifths sits in the top ten. The source of the sample is a study of blood T cells in healthy people across ages. Study-level findings and limits: With unsorted PBMCs, a conclusive comparison of naive versus antigen-experienced cells was not possible.

Those donating, healthy Caucasian individuals from Russia, were aged about 6 to 90. Trimming removed 7 bases from V and 1 base from J; junction bases left unmatched: 3. Germline V CDR1 and CDR2: SNHLY, FYNNEI. The length of the CDR3 is 13 residues. The sequencing sample was made of blood. V usage is TRBV2 and J usage is TRBJ2-7; 8 nucleotides match TRBD1. The sequence was obtained from a man aged 80 or over in good health. CDR3 region: CASTGQVSYEQYF. In DNA, the CDR3 is TGTGCCAGCACGGGACAGGTTTCCTACGAGCAGTACTTC.